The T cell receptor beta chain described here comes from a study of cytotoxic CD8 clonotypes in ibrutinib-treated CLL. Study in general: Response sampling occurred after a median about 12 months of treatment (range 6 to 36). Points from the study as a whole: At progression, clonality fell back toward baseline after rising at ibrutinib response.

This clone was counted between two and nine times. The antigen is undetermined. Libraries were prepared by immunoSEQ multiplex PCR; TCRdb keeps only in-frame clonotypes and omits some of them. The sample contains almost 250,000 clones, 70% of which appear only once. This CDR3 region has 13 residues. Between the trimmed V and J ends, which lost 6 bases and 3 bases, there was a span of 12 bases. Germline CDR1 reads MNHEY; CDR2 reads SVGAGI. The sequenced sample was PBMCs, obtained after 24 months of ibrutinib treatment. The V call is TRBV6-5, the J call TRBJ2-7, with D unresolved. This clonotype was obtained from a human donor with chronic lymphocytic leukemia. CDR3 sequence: CASSPSSNYEQYF. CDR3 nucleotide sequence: TGTGCCAGCAGCCCCTCATCCAACTACGAGCAGTACTTC.